What follows are 16 T cell receptor delta chains derived from one specimen sequenced in a study of γδ T cells in repeated Plasmodium falciparum infection. TCRdb re-called the multiplex PCR reads with CATT. This table holds some 100,000 delta-chain clones, 1.4% found once. Bulk repertoires came from Vgamma9/Vdelta2+ or Vdelta2-negative gammadelta T cells flow-sorted from PBMC. The sequenced sample consisted of gamma-delta T cells from blood. These receptor sequences come from a pool of human donors (malaria-infected and uninfected, not separated).

This clone has ten or more counts. The rearrangement joins TRDV1 to TRDJ1, with 11 bases identical to TRDD3. Germline-derived CDR1 and CDR2 are TSWWSYY and QGS. CDR3 length: 18 amino acids. Germline trimming cut 5 bases from V and 0 bases from J; bases unmatched to any gene: 11. CDR3: CALGRPWGIRGYTDKLIF. CDR3 sequence (DNA): TGTGCTCTTGGGAGGCCATGGGGGATACGGGGGTACACCGATAAACTCATCTTT.

Details on this clone: A far larger clone is off by one base, so a read error is likely. At the DNA level, this CDR3 is encoded by other sequences in the same sample as well. The chain uses TRDV3 and TRDJ1; 9 bases line up with TRDD3. Germline V gives CDR1 TVYSNPD, CDR2 GDNSRS (reference sequence). With V trimmed by 5 bases and J by 0 bases, 19 bases remained unmatched. The CDR3 is made up of 18 amino acids. The CDR3: CAPSSECSTGGDTDKLIF. The CDR3 nucleotides are TGTGCCCCTTCTTCAGAATGCAGTACTGGGGGAGACACCGATAAACTCATCTTT. Full variable domain (missing parts from reference TRDV3 and TRDJ1): CDKVTQSSPDQTVASGSEVVLLCTYDTVYSNPDLFWYRIRPDYSFQFVFYGDNSRSEGADFTQGRFSVKHILTQKAFHLVISPVRTEDSATYYCAPSSECSTGGDTDKLIFGKGTRVTVEP.

In its sample, this clone was seen many times. One junction end does not reproduce the germline sequence, and a read error may be involved. The same CDR3 can be traced to other DNA sequences in this sample. The V gene is TRDV1, the J gene TRDJ1; no clear D. Per the germline V gene, CDR1 is TSWWSYY and CDR2 is QGS. This CDR3 has 23 residues. The CDR3 reads CALGEPRRERVTNSGPYTDKLIF. The CDR3 nucleotides are TGTGCTCTTGGGGAACCCCGCCGGGAACGTGTTACGAACTCGGGGCCTTACACCGATAAACTCATCTTC.

Remarks on this clone: TCRdb attributes to this sequence the protein of a much larger clone, which differs from the DNA translation at residue 9; a read error is likely, and the protein displayed is translated from the DNA. V usage is TRDV1 and J usage is TRDJ1; tentatively, D is TRDD3 (5 bases). Trimming cost V 1 base and J 2 bases, with 14 bases left between them. Germline V gene sequence: CDR1 TSWWSYY, CDR2 QGS. The CDR3 is made up of 16 amino acids. DNA of the CDR3: TGTGCTCTTGGGGAACATGAGGGAATGGGGACCGATAAACTCATCTTT. Amino acids: CALGEHEGMGTDKLIF.

On this clone itself: The likely explanation is a read error, given a far larger clone one base away. This sample also contains other DNA sequences that code for the same CDR3. V and J are TRDV2 and TRDJ3, with 8 positions matching TRDD3. CDR1 is GEAIGNYY, CDR2 EKD, per germline. The CDR3 runs to 22 residues. CDR3 sequence reads: CACDTVSLGETNGVWDTRQMFF. CDR3 DNA sequence: TGTGCCTGTGACACCGTGTCCCTGGGGGAGACAAACGGGGTCTGGGACACCCGACAAATGTTTTTC.

Turning to this clone: This DNA's translation and the protein TCRdb lists, from a much larger clone, do not match at residue 5, likely due to a read error; the protein shown is translated from the DNA. V usage is TRDV2 and J usage is TRDJ1; maybe TRDD3 (5 bases). This CDR3 spans 15 amino acids. The germline V gene has CDR1 GEAIGNYY and CDR2 EKD. Deletions cut 3 bases from V and 0 bases from J, with 13 bases between. CDR3 protein: CACDEWGLYTDKLIF. In DNA form, the CDR3 reads TGTGCCTGTGACGAGTGGGGCCTTTACACCGATAAACTCATCTTT.

With regard to this clone: The protein given by TCRdb reflects a much larger clone and differs at residue 7 from this DNA's translation, likely from a read error; the protein shown is the DNA's translation. This chain connects TRDV1 to TRDJ1, with 10 nucleotides matching TRDD3. The J gene is not listed in TCRdb, so it was assigned here from a DNA match to germline. The germline V gene has CDR1 TSWWSYY and CDR2 QGS. J gave up 1 base and V 4 bases, and 18 bases lay outside the gene matches. CDR3 size: 20 residues. The CDR3 loop is CALGAFWRDWGIPSTDKLIF. In DNA form, the CDR3 reads TGTGCTCTTGGGGCTTTCTGGCGGGACTGGGGGATTCCAAGCACCGATAAACTCATCTTT.

About this clone: TCRdb's protein for this DNA is that of a much larger clone and differs from the translation at residue 10, likely a read error; the protein shown is the DNA translation. J is TRDJ1 and V is TRDV2, with 8 bases fitting TRDD3. The CDR3 contains 16 residues. Per the germline V gene, CDR1 is GEAIGNYY and CDR2 is EKD. Trimming took 2 bases from V and 0 from J; bases not matched to a gene: 7. Here the CDR3 DNA reads TGTGCCTGTGACAGAGGGGGGATAACGGACACCGATAAACTCATCTTT. Protein sequence: CACDRGGITDTDKLIF.

Only a few counts were recorded for this clone. TCRdb's entry gives the protein of a much larger clone, which mismatches this DNA's translation at residue 8, likely from a read error; the protein reported here is translated from the DNA. DNA for the CDR3: TGTGCTCTTGGGGTCCAGCCGTTACCAGTCCGAGTACTGGGGGATCAGGACCAACGGGTCGATAAACTCATCTTT. Protein product: CALGVQPLPVRVLGDQDQRVDKLIF. The chain has TRDV1 and TRDJ1; TRDD3 agrees at 10 bases. Here the J gene was assigned by germline matching of the DNA, as TCRdb has none. The CDR3 loop spans 25 amino acids. Germline-derived CDR1 and CDR2 are TSWWSYY and QGS. The V gene end was trimmed by 4 bases and the J gene end by 4 bases; junction bases not matched to a gene: 36.

Regarding this clone: The protein TCRdb lists belongs to a much larger clone and differs from this DNA's translation at residue 7, which points to a read error; the protein shown is made from the DNA. The chain's CDR3 is CACDTGAETAQLFF. The CDR3 bases are TGTGCCTGTGACACCGGGGCGGAGACAGCACAACTCTTCTTT. V and J are TRDV2 and TRDJ2; D unresolved. CDR1 is GEAIGNYY and CDR2 is EKD in the germline V gene. Trimming removed 0 bases from V and 4 bases from J, with 8 bases in between. The length of the CDR3 is 14 residues.

This clone was detected a few times. The TCRdb protein comes from a much larger clone and disagrees with this DNA's translation at residue 17, likely due to a read error; the protein given here is derived from the DNA. The genes are TRDV1 and TRDJ1, with 12 bases matching TRDD3. The CDR3 has 24 amino acids. J was trimmed by 0 bases and V by 0 bases; bases with no gene match: 23. CDR1 is TSWWSYY and CDR2 is QGS in the germline V gene. The CDR3 DNA reads TGTGCTCTTGGGGAACTCTGTCCTACGGCTGGGGGATACGCTTTGAGGGGGTACACCGATAAACTCATCTTT. Translating it yields CALGELCPTAGGYALRGYTDKLIF.

Comments on this clone: TCRdb's entry gives the protein of a much larger clone, which mismatches this DNA's translation at residue 3, likely from a read error; the protein reported here is translated from the DNA. The rearrangement joins TRDV1 to TRDJ1; D is possibly TRDD3 (6 bases). TCRdb carries no J gene annotation; the J gene was assigned here by matching the DNA with germline. Germline V gives CDR1 TSWWSYY, CDR2 QGS. The CDR3 extends over 16 amino acids. The CDR3 DNA reads as TGTGCTTTTGGGGAACTAGGACACCGGGGGAGCGATAAACTCATCTTT. This sequence encodes CAFGELGHRGSDKLIF.

This clone was observed a few times. TCRdb pairs this DNA with a much larger clone's protein that differs at residue 13, likely a read error; the protein shown was translated from the DNA. The chain employs TRDV1 and TRDJ1; D unclear. As TCRdb names no J gene, one was assigned here on the basis of a DNA match to germline. Trimming took 2 bases from V and 0 from J, leaving 22 bases between them. The CDR3 has 19 amino acids. Germline values: CDR1 TSWWSYY, CDR2 QGS. For the CDR3, the DNA is TGTGCTCTTGGGGAAGGCAGTGCCGCCCGGCCTAGGAACACCGATAAACTCATCTTT. It specifies CALGEGSAARPRNTDKLIF.

Of note for this clone: This DNA translates differently at residues 4 and 7 from the TCRdb protein, which is that of a much larger clone; a read error is likely, and the protein shown is the DNA's own translation. This sequence joins TRDV2 and TRDJ2, with 10 bases matching TRDD3. The CDR3 totals 19 residues. Germline V gene sequence: CDR1 GEAIGNYY, CDR2 EKD. V dropped 5 bases and J dropped 0; count of bases not matched to a gene: 14. CDR3 sequence: CACGPIRVGDTPLTAQLFF. CDR3 sequence (DNA): TGTGCCTGTGGCCCCATAAGGGTGGGGGATACACCTTTGACAGCACAACTCTTCTTT.

This clone was seen a handful of times. The mismatch at residue 13 between this DNA's translation and the TCRdb protein of a much larger clone likely reflects a read error; the protein shown is translated from the DNA. The chain links TRDV1 to TRDJ3, with 7 bases lining up with TRDD3. TCRdb records no J gene; here it was assigned by comparing the DNA to germline. Germline CDR1 reads TSWWSYY; CDR2 reads QGS. The CDR3 consists of 19 residues. The CDR3 DNA follows: TGTGCTCTTGGGGAACTAGGAGGATACGCGAACTGGGGCACCCGACAGATGTTTTTC. Translated, it gives CALGELGGYANWGTRQMFF.

This clone appeared a few times. This sequence is one base from a far larger clone and is likely a read error. The identical CDR3 is also encoded by other nucleotide sequences in the sample. This chain links TRDV1 with TRDJ1, with D maybe TRDD3 (6 bases). Germline V lookup: CDR1 TSWWSYY, CDR2 QGS. The V gene lost 1 base and the J gene lost 3 bases, with 27 bases spanning the gap. The CDR3 covers 20 residues. The chain's CDR3 is CALGEPANVLHILGPDKLIF. The CDR3, as DNA: TGTGCTCTTGGGGAACCAGCTAACGTCCTTCACATACTGGGTCCCGATAAACTCATCTTT.